This is a list of T cell receptor beta chains from one sample in a study of early T cells in non-severe SARS-CoV-2 infection. TCRdb re-called the 5' RACE reads with MiXCR, one entry per CDR3 protein. Of 85,000 to 100,000 distinct CDR3 sequences listed, roughly 15% are singletons. The sample consisted of whole blood. The receptors were gathered from an adult who was a healthcare worker with PCR-confirmed SARS-CoV-2 infection or an uninfected control (not recorded which). Each CDR3 is given with its conserved first and last residue. D genes are given only for firm matches. Rows may omit the clone size; those that give it use once, few, many or a size class.

. | TRBJ1-1 | TRBV5-6 | TRBD1 | TGTGCCAGCAGCTGGACAGGGGGCGGCCCGAACACTGAAGCTTTCTTT | CASSWTGGGPNTEAFF
. | TRBJ2-7 | TRBV20-1 | . | TGCAGTGCTAGACCCTTAACCCTGGTTACAGCCTACGAGCAGTACTTC | CSARPLTLVTAYEQYF
few | TRBJ1-6 | TRBV29-1 | TRBD1 | TGCAGCGTGCAACAGGGACAGGCCAATTCACCCCTCCACTTT | CSVQQGQANSPLHF
many | TRBJ2-7 | TRBV4-3 | TRBD2 | TGCGCCAGCAGCCTCCGGACTAGCGGGAACTACGAGCAGTACTTC | CASSLRTSGNYEQYF
. | TRBJ2-3 | TRBV7-2 | . | TGTGCCAGCAGCTTAGTTGGGAAAGATACGCAGTATTTT | CASSLVGKDTQYF
. | TRBJ1-5 | TRBV7-9 | . | TGTGCCAGCAGCTCGGGTCGTACTCAGCCCCAGCATTTT | CASSSGRTQPQHF
. | TRBJ1-2 | TRBV29-1 | . | TGCAGCGTTGAGCGGGACGATGGCTACACCTTC | CSVERDDGYTF
. | TRBJ2-2 | TRBV9 | . | TGTGCCAGCAGCGTAGTGGTTGTATCCGGGGAGCTGTTTTTT | CASSVVVVSGELFF
few | TRBJ2-6 | TRBV6-6 | . | TGTGCCAGCAACATACCCGCCGGCTCTGGGGCCAACGTCCTGACTTTC | CASNIPAGSGANVLTF
few | TRBJ1-1 | TRBV12-3/TRBV12-4 | . | TGTGCCAGCAGTTTGAACCGATGGAGGCCTGAAGCTTTCTTT | CASSLNRWRPEAFF
. | TRBJ1-6 | TRBV7-2 | TRBD1 | TGTGCCAGCAGCTTTACCGGGACAGGGGTTTCACCCCTCCACTTT | CASSFTGTGVSPLHF
. | TRBJ2-5 | TRBV11-2 | . | TGTGCCAGCAGCTTATATCAGACCCAGTACTTC | CASSLYQTQYF
. | TRBJ1-5 | TRBV10-1 | . | TGCGCCAGCACCCCGGGCGGCCGCAATCAGCCCCAGCATTTT | CASTPGGRNQPQHF
few | TRBJ2-5 | TRBV29-1 | TRBD1 | TGCAGCGTTGATCAAGGCAGGGGGTTCGAGACCCAGTACTTC | CSVDQGRGFETQYF
. | TRBJ2-7 | TRBV3-1 | TRBD1 | TGTGCCAGCAGCCAAGATGTACGGACAGGGGGCAGGGACTACGAGCAGTACTTC | CASSQDVRTGGRDYEQYF
. | TRBJ2-1 | TRBV30 | . | TGTGCCTGGAGTGTACGGGCTACCGGACGGTTCTTC | CAWSVRATGRFF
many | TRBJ2-3 | TRBV12-3/TRBV12-4 | . | TGTGCCAGCAGTTTCTCGAGCACAGATACGCAGTATTTT | CASSFSSTDTQYF
. | TRBJ1-1 | TRBV29-1 | . | TGCAGCGTAACCTATTACATGAACACTGAAGCTTTCTTT | CSVTYYMNTEAFF